The source of this T cell receptor beta chain is a study of PD-1 blockade in classical Hodgkin lymphoma. Profiling relied on immunoSEQ multiplex PCR, and the TCRdb table lists in-frame clones only, not all of them. Altogether 20,000 to 30,000 clones are present, roughly 80% being singletons, with the ten largest covering around 8%. This clone was seen a handful of times. No antigen is known for it. The CDR3 totals 18 residues. The J segment lost 8 bases and the V segment lost 10 bases, leaving 18 bases of the junction unmatched. In germline, CDR1 is MRHNA, CDR2 SNTAGT. After autologous stem cell transplantation all patients relapsed, and prior brentuximab vedotin exposure differed between cohorts. Study conclusions and caveats: Reports indicated that newly diagnosed patients had lower baseline TCR diversity than healthy donors did.

This material consisted of peripheral blood mononuclear cells (PBMCs), taken before the second cycle of nivolumab. The V call is TRBV6-4, the J call TRBJ2-1; 15 positions agree with TRBD2. The clonotype was recovered from a human donor with classical Hodgkin lymphoma. The CDR3 protein is CATGQGDGLAGGPYEQFF. CDR3 nucleotide sequence: TGTGCCACGGGACAGGGCGATGGACTAGCGGGGGGGCCCTATGAGCAGTTCTTC.